This T cell receptor (beta chain) is drawn from a study of blood T cell repertoires in COVID-19 (dated by TCRdb to the early 2020s). The study in broad terms: The collaborator samples originated in the United States, Italy and Spain and spanned the acute and convalescent phases of COVID-19. The prospective study material was composed of cDNA or gDNA derived from T cells, B-cell-depleted T cells, or PBMCs. Subjects who had been exposed to COVID-19, were actively infected with it, or had recovered from it provided the deeply sampled blood TCRbeta repertoires that made up the dataset. A freely available public database, intended as a resource for researchers studying the immune response to SARS-CoV-2, is where the repertoires were released. Samples came from the ongoing ImmuneRACE study (first 160 participants) plus 1,254 subjects from 6 global collaborators. The sample metadata nearly always contained a de-identified subject ID, COVID-19 status, age in years and sex. Where HLA class I and class II types were available, the types were taken from metadata supplied by the sample provider, not from assay-based typing.

TCRbeta CDR3 regions were amplified from genomic DNA using the immunoSEQ Assay, a bias-controlled multiplex PCR. The original pipeline was this. The number of nucleated cells in each sample was estimated from the amplification of reference gene primers within the assay. To quantify the absolute abundance of each unique TCRbeta CDR3 rearrangement, sequence reads were collapsed and filtered. For each sample, productive Simpson clonality was calculated as the square root of Simpson's diversity index across productive rearrangements. As stored in TCRdb, this immuneACCESS dataset retains in-frame rearrangements with V and J assigned. A fraction of the clones does not appear; measured against another copy, unresolved V genes explain less than half of the discrepancy, and the remainder lacks a known reason. D and trimming were read from the DNA, whereas the V and J calls and clone size are those reported in that table. Counted in this sample were 31,000 or so clones; 75% to 90% of them appeared once. The ten most abundant clones make up approximately 7% of the sample.

Notes on this clone: The target of this receptor is not known. No quality values exist for individual bases; no much larger clone is one base distant.

Collaborating institutions collected whole blood in K2EDTA tubes following their own protocols. For TCRbeta analysis, collaborators shipped samples as frozen whole blood, isolated PBMCs, or DNA extracted from either of those sample types. CDR1 LNHDA and CDR2 SQIVND were looked up in the germline V gene (reference sequence). The CDR3 spans 16 residues, from the cysteine through the phenylalanine. The retained sequence is limited to the CDR3, 48 bases, with the frame set at the first base. V is trimmed back by 3 bases and J by 4 bases, and the junction contains 8 bases that no gene match accounts for. General findings and caveats noted by the study authors: The quantity of clinical and demographic metadata differed by source and by participant and was supplied without curation.

Sequencing was performed on peripheral blood. The rearranged segments are TRBV19 and TRBJ2-2, and 7 bases in between align with TRBD2. This clonotype originated in a human donor in a cohort sampled during active COVID-19. The nucleotide sequence is given as TGTGCCAGTAGTATTAGGGGCGGGAGTGGCACCGGGGAGCTGTTTTTT. It encodes CASSIRGGSGTGELFF.